Listed below are T cell receptor beta chains from one sample, sequenced in a study of T cells after yellow fever vaccination. TCRdb independently ran MiXCR on the 5' RACE reads; one entry per CDR3 protein. The table includes about 630,000 distinct CDR3 sequences, 9% to 15% detected once. The source material was PBMCs, sampled on the day of the yellow fever booster vaccination. These receptors all come from a man younger than 40 who received the YFV17D yellow fever vaccine. Both conserved end residues are trimmed from each CDR3. Each record gives: V gene, clone size, CDR3 protein. Only part of the rows carry a size: once, few, many, or a class if the clone is expanded.

v_gene: TRBV25-1; abundance: few; CDR3aa: ASRRGGAETQY
v_gene: TRBV7-2; abundance: many; CDR3aa: ASSSRSYNEQF
v_gene: TRBV12-3/TRBV12-4; abundance: few; CDR3aa: ASSSPGQGPNEQF
v_gene: TRBV15; abundance: -; CDR3aa: ATRQGQLDQETQY
v_gene: TRBV12-3/TRBV12-4; abundance: -; CDR3aa: ASSLRVGGPQDTQY
v_gene: TRBV3-1; abundance: -; CDR3aa: ASSQGLAQQYNEQF
v_gene: TRBV13; abundance: -; CDR3aa: ASSSGLVEAPSTDTQY
v_gene: TRBV6-1; abundance: many; CDR3aa: ASSPPAKNIQY
v_gene: TRBV20-1; abundance: -; CDR3aa: SARVPRVYEQY
v_gene: TRBV7-6; abundance: -; CDR3aa: ASVLGPRTDTQY
v_gene: TRBV5-1; abundance: few; CDR3aa: ASSRLRGDEQY
v_gene: TRBV21-1; abundance: few; CDR3aa: ASSTRLAGGGEQY
v_gene: TRBV6-2/TRBV6-3; abundance: -; CDR3aa: ASSYTGGIYEQY
v_gene: TRBV19; abundance: -; CDR3aa: ASVDRAVRQDTQY
v_gene: TRBV29-1; abundance: -; CDR3aa: SVDLAGVGEQF
v_gene: TRBV5-1; abundance: -; CDR3aa: ASSLEGGAKF
v_gene: TRBV18; abundance: -; CDR3aa: ASSPSSGVGGEQY
v_gene: TRBV15; abundance: -; CDR3aa: ATSRAPSEKLF
v_gene: TRBV10-3; abundance: few; CDR3aa: AISESSGSADTQY
v_gene: TRBV7-2; abundance: -; CDR3aa: ASSSTSGGQETQY
v_gene: TRBV29-1; abundance: -; CDR3aa: SVAVGGRPTTGELF
v_gene: TRBV10-3; abundance: few; CDR3aa: AISDGRERGYT
v_gene: TRBV7-8; abundance: -; CDR3aa: ASSLSAFTDTQY
v_gene: TRBV9; abundance: few; CDR3aa: ASSVSADNEQF
v_gene: TRBV19; abundance: few; CDR3aa: ASRLAGSIMSKF
v_gene: TRBV7-2; abundance: few; CDR3aa: ASSIERPGELF
v_gene: TRBV4-3; abundance: few; CDR3aa: ASSQDISGRGEQF
v_gene: TRBV12-3/TRBV12-4; abundance: -; CDR3aa: ASSQPDGQGDNEQF
v_gene: TRBV29-1; abundance: few; CDR3aa: SVDPGQGMGYT
v_gene: TRBV5-1; abundance: many; CDR3aa: ASSLEYGNQPQH
v_gene: TRBV7-2; abundance: -; CDR3aa: ASSRLGQNTGELF
v_gene: TRBV7-9; abundance: few; CDR3aa: ASSDPDLYEQY
v_gene: TRBV28; abundance: few; CDR3aa: ASSPDRAVNEQF
v_gene: TRBV11-2; abundance: -; CDR3aa: ASSLTSLAGAGADTQY
v_gene: TRBV7-2; abundance: many; CDR3aa: ASSLVGTGGDTQY
v_gene: TRBV4-2; abundance: few; CDR3aa: ASSRGTSGRPVVGPHY
v_gene: TRBV11-2; abundance: -; CDR3aa: ASSSGLAGEQY
v_gene: TRBV7-8; abundance: many; CDR3aa: ASSFGETYEQY
v_gene: TRBV5-1; abundance: -; CDR3aa: ASSPIAGASPDTQY
v_gene: TRBV5-6; abundance: -; CDR3aa: ASSRQVEQY